The source of this T cell receptor (beta chain) is a study of blood T cells in healthy people across ages. Alongside a J-beta primer mix, a sample-barcoded 5' primer served in a second PCR lasting roughly 6 to 11 cycles. One entry per CDR3 protein, called by TCRdb with MiXCR from the 5' RACE reads. Among about 830,000 distinct CDR3 sequences listed, 62% were seen once. This sequence originates from a man younger than 40 in good health. Sequencing input: blood.

The DNA for the CDR3 is TGCAGTGCAACCGTGGGGACAAGGATTATGAACACTGAAGCTTTCTTT. This sequence encodes CSATVGTRIMNTEAFF. This chain connects TRBV20-1 to TRBJ1-1, with a possible D match to TRBD1 (6 bases). Germline CDR1 and CDR2: DFQATT and SNEGSKA (reference sequence). The CDR3 covers 16 residues. V lost 6 bases to trimming and J lost 0 bases, with 20 bases between them.